This T cell receptor beta chain was sequenced in a study of cytotoxic CD8 clonotypes in ibrutinib-treated CLL. Study as a whole: Investigators reported about 24 partial and 2 complete responses; after median roughly 65 months, roughly 15 patients remained remitted and about 12 progressed. Response samples were taken after a median roughly 12 months of treatment, range 6 to 36.

The repertoire was sequenced with immunoSEQ multiplex PCR; TCRdb's copy has only in-frame clones and lacks some. The table lists roughly 150,000 clones, approximately 84% of them singletons, with roughly 4.6% in the top ten. The CDR3 contains 16 residues. CDR1 and CDR2 (germline): SGHTA, FQGNSA. J was trimmed by 4 bases and V by 4 bases; bases with no gene match: 9. The sample in question was PBMCs, obtained after 24 months of ibrutinib treatment. V usage is TRBV7-2 and J usage is TRBJ1-4; 7 nucleotides align to TRBD1. This receptor was identified in a human donor with chronic lymphocytic leukemia. For the CDR3, the DNA is TGTGCCAGCAGCTCCCAGACAGGGCCTATTAATGAAAAACTGTTTTTT. It specifies CASSSQTGPINEKLFF.